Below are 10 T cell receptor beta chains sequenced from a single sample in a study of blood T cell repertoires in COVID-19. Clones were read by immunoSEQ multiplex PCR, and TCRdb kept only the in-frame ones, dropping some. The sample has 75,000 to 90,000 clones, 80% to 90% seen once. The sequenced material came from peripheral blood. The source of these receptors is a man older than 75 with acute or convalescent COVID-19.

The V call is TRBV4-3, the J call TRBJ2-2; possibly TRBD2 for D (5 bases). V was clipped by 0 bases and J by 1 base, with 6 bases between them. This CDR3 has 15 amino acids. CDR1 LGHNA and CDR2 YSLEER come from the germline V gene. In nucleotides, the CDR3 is TGCGCCAGCAGCCAAGATGGAGGGAACACCGGGGAGCTGTTTTTT. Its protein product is CASSQDGGNTGELFF.

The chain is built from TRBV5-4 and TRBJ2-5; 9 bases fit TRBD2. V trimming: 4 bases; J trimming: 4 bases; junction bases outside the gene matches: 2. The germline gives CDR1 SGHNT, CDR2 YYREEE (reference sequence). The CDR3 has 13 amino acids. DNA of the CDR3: TGTGCCAGCAGCGGCGGGAGGGGAGAGACCCAGTACTTC. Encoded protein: CASSGGRGETQYF.

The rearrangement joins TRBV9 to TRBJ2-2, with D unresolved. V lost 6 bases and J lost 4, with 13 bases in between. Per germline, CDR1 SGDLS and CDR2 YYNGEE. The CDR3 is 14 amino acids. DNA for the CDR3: TGTGCCAGCAAAAGCGATTCCAGCACCGGGGAGCTGTTTTTT. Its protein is CASKSDSSTGELFF.

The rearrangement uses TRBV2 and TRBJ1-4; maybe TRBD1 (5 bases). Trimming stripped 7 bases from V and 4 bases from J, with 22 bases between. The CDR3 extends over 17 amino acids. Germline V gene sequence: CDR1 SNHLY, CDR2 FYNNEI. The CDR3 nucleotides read TGTGCCAGCAATCGGGGGTCATTTTTTGGCGTTAATGAAAAACTGTTTTTT. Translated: CASNRGSFFGVNEKLFF.

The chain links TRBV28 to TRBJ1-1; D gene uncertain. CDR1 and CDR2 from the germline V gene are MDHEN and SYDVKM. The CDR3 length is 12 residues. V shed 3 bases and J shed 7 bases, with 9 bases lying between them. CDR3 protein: CASSLRTFEAFF. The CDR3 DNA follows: TGTGCCAGCAGTTTGAGGACTTTTGAAGCTTTCTTT.

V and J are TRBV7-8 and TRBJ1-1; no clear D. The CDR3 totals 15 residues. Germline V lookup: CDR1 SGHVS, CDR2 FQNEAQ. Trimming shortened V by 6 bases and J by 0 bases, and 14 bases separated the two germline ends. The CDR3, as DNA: TGTGCCAGCAGTCTGAGGGAGGGCTTGAACACTGAAGCTTTCTTT. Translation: CASSLREGLNTEAFF.

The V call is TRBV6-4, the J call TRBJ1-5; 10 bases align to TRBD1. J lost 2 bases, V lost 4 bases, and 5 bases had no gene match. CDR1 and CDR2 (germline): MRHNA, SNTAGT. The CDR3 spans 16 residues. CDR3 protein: CASSVGTGEGNQPQHF. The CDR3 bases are TGTGCCAGCAGTGTGGGGACAGGGGAAGGCAATCAGCCCCAGCATTTT.

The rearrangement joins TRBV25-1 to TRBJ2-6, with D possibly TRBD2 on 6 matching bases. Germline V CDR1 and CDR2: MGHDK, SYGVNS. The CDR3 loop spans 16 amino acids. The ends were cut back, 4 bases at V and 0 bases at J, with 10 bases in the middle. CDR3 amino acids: CASSGGLGSGANVLTF. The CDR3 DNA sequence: TGTGCCAGCAGTGGGGGACTCGGCTCTGGGGCCAACGTCCTGACTTTC.

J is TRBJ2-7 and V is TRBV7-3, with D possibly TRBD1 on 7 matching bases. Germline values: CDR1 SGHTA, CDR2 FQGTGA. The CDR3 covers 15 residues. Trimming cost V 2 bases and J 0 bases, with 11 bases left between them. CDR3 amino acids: CASSLQGGSSYEQYF. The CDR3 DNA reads TGTGCCAGCAGCTTACAGGGGGGAAGCTCCTACGAGCAGTACTTC.

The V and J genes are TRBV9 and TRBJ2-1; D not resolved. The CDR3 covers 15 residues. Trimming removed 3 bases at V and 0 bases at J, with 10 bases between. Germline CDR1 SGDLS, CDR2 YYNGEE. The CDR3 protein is CASSAVANSYNEQFF. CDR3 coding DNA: TGTGCCAGCAGCGCCGTAGCAAACTCCTACAATGAGCAGTTCTTC.